The 3 T cell receptor beta chains reported below all come from one sample, sequenced in a study of T cell clonality in common variable immunodeficiency. The repertoire was sequenced with immunoSEQ multiplex PCR; TCRdb's copy has only in-frame clones and lacks some. Observed in the sample are tens of thousands of clones, none of them singletons. Sequencing was done on a sample of peripheral blood mononuclear cells. All receptors derive from a person aged 18 to 75 in good health.

This clone was seen at least ten times. The CDR3 DNA, read in part, is TGTGCCACTAACAGAGACCCGGGGACTGAA. It specifies CATNRDPGTE. The full CDR3 protein reads CATNRDPGTEAFF. The rearrangement uses TRBV2 and TRBJ1-1; no clear D. Read sequence stops 3 residues before the CDR3 end, and the germline J gene provides the missing end. The germline V and J ends were trimmed by 10 bases and 5 bases, with 17 bases remaining between them. CDR1 is SNHLY and CDR2 is FYNNEI in the germline V gene. The CDR3 sequence is 13 residues long.

This clone occurred many times. The CDR3 is cut off 3 residues early in the read; its end comes from the germline J gene. V usage is TRBV5-1 and J usage is TRBJ2-1; 9 bases map to TRBD2. V shed 0 bases and J 6 bases; nucleotides not matched to a gene: 7. CDR1 is SGHRS, CDR2 YFSETQ, per germline. The CDR3 totals 16 residues. Partial CDR3 DNA: TGCGCCAGCAGCTTGGGGGAAGCGGGAGGTAGCAATGAG. This gives the protein CASSLGEAGGSNE. Given in full, the CDR3 is CASSLGEAGGSNEQFF.

At least ten counts were recorded for this clone. Sequencing ends 3 residues short of the CDR3 end; the germline J gene provides the rest. The gene calls are TRBV10-1 and TRBJ2-2; 8 nucleotides line up with TRBD1. V dropped 7 bases and J dropped 1; count of bases not matched to a gene: 2. Germline loops: CDR1 WNHNN, CDR2 SYGVQD (reference sequence). CDR3 length: 14 amino acids. CDR3 DNA, as far as it was read: TGCGCCAGCATGGGACAGGAGAACACCGGGGAG. Its translation is CASMGQENTGE. In full, the CDR3 reads CASMGQENTGELFF.